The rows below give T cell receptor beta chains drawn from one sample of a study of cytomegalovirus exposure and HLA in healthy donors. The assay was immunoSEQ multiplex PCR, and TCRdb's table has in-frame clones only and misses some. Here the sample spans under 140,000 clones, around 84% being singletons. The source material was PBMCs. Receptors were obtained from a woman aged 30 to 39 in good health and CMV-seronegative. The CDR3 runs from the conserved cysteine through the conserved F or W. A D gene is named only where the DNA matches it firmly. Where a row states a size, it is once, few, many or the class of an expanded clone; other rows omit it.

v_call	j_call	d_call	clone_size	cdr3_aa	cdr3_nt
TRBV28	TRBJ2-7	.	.	CASSWAGRGGTYEQYF	TGTGCCAGCAGTTGGGCGGGGCGGGGAGGCACCTACGAGCAGTACTTC
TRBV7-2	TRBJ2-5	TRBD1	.	CASSRQGFQETQYF	TGTGCCAGCAGCCGACAGGGATTCCAAGAGACCCAGTACTTC
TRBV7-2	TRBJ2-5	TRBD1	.	CASSLTGGKLETQYF	TGTGCCAGCAGCTTGACAGGGGGAAAGTTGGAGACCCAGTACTTC
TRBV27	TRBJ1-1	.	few	CASSTHREIQKAFF	TGTGCCAGCAGTACTCACAGGGAAATACAAAAAGCTTTCTTT
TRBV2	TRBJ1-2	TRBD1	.	CASRPLQGADYGYTF	TGTGCCAGCAGACCTTTACAGGGGGCGGACTATGGCTACACCTTC
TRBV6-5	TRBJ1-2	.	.	CASSYSPGAYGYTF	TGTGCCAGCAGTTACTCCCCGGGAGCTTATGGCTACACCTTC
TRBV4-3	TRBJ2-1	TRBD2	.	CASSQDTAAGGDEQFF	TGCGCCAGCAGCCAAGATACGGCAGCGGGAGGGGATGAGCAGTTCTTC
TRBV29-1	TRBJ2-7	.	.	CSVEKGNYEQYF	TGCAGCGTTGAAAAGGGGAACTACGAGCAGTACTTC
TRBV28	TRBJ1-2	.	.	CASRPGGLQYGYTF	TGTGCCAGCAGACCCGGGGGGCTGCAGTATGGCTACACCTTC
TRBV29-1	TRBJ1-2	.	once	CSVVTATGGYTF	TGCAGCGTTGTGACCGCCACGGGTGGCTACACCTTC
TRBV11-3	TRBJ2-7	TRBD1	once	CASSYRQGSYEQYF	TGTGCCAGCAGCTACCGACAGGGGAGCTACGAGCAGTACTTC
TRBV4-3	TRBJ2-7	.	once	CASSQDPSGPSYEQYF	TGCGCCAGCAGCCAAGATCCTTCAGGGCCAAGCTACGAGCAGTACTTC
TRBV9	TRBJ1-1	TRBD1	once	CASSARDRGEAFF	TGTGCCAGCAGCGCCCGGGACAGGGGGGAGGCTTTCTTT
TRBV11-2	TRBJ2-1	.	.	CASSSFWLNGSSHNEQFF	TGTGCCAGCAGCTCTTTTTGGTTGAACGGGAGCTCTCACAATGAGCAGTTCTTC
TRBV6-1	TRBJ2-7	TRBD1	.	CASRAGTGDSYEQYF	TGTGCCAGCAGAGCCGGGACAGGGGACTCCTACGAGCAGTACTTC